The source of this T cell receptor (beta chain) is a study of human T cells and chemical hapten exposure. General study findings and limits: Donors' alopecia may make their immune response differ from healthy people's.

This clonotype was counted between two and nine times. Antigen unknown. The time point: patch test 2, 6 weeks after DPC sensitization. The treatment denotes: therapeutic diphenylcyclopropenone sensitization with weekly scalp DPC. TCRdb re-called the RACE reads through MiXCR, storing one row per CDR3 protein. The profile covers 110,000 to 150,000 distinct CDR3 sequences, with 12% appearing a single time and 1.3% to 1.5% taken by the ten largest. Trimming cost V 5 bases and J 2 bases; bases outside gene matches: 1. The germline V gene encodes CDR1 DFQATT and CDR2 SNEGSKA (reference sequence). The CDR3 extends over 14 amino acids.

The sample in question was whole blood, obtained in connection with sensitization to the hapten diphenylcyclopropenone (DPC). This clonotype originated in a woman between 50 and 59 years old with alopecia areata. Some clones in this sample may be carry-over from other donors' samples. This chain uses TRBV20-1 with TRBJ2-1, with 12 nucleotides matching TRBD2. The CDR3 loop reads CSASSGRAYNEQFF. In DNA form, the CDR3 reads TGCAGTGCTTCTAGCGGGAGGGCCTACAATGAGCAGTTCTTC.